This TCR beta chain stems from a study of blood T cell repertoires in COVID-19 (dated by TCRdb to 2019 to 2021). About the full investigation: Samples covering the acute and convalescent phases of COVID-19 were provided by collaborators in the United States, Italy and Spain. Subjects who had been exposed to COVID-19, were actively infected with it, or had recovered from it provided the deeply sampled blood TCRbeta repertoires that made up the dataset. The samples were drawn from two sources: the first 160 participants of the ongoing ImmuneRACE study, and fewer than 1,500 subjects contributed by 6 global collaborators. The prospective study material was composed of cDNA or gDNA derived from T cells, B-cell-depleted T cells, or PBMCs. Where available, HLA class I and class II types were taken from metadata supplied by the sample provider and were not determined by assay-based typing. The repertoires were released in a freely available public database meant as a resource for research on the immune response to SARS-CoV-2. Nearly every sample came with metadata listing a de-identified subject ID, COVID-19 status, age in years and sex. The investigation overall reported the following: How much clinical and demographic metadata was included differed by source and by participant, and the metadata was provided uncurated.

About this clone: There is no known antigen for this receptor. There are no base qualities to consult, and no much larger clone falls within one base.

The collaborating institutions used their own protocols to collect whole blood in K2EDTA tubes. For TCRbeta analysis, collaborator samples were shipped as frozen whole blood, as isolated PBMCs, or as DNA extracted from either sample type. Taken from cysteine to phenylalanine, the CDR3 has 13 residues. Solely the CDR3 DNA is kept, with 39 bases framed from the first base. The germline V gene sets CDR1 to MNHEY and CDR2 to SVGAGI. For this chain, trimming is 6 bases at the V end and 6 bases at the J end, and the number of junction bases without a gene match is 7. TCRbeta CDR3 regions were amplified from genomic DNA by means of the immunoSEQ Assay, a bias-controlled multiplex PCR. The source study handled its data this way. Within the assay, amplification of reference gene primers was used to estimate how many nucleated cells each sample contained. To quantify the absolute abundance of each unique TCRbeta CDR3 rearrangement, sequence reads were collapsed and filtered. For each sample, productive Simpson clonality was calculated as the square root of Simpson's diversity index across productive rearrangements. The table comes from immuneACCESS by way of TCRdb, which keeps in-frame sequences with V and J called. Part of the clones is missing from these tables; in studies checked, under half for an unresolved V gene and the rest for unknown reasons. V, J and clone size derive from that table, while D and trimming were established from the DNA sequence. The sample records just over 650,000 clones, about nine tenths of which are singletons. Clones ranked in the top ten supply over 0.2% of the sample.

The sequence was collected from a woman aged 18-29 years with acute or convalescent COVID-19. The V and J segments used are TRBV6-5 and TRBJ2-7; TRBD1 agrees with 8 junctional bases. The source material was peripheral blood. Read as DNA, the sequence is TGTGCCAGCAGCCCCGGACAGGGAAGCGAGCAGTACTTC. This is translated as CASSPGQGSEQYF.